The 9 T cell receptor beta chains listed next were all sequenced from one sample in a study of blood T cell repertoires in COVID-19. Clones were sequenced by immunoSEQ multiplex PCR, and TCRdb holds only the in-frame ones, with some missing. The sample lists 250,000 to 300,000 clones; approximately 82% were seen once. The specimen sequenced was PBMCs or T cells enriched from blood (not recorded which). The receptors stem from a middle-aged man who had been exposed to COVID-19.

This clone appeared a single time. V and J are TRBV10-3 and TRBJ1-2, with 8 nucleotides matching TRBD1. CDR3 size: 15 residues. V gave up 0 bases and J gave up 8 bases; unmatched junction bases: 8. Germline V CDR1 and CDR2: ENHRY, SYGVKD. In nucleotides, the CDR3 is TGTGCCATCAGTGAGTCCGAGACAGGGGACAGAGGCTACACCTTC. Protein: CAISESETGDRGYTF.

This chain links TRBV5-1 with TRBJ2-7; D perhaps matches TRBD1 (6 bases). The CDR3 has 16 amino acids. V dropped 5 bases and J dropped 3 bases, with 21 bases sitting between them. CDR1 SGHRS and CDR2 YFSETQ come from the germline V gene. The CDR3 loop is CASRLYSGTHRYEQYF. As DNA, the CDR3 is TGCGCCAGCAGGCTGTATTCCGGGACACATCGCTACGAGCAGTACTTC.

CDR3 in amino acids: CASSPPGKAQFF. The CDR3 nucleotides are TGTGCCAGCAGCCCTCCGGGGAAGGCGCAGTTCTTC. This rearrangement joins TRBV7-6 to TRBJ2-1; TRBD2 is a possible D gene (5 bases). The CDR3 consists of 12 residues. Germline V gives CDR1 SGHVS, CDR2 FNYEAQ. Deletions cut 5 bases from V and 12 bases from J, with 14 bases between. The complete variable domain, with remaining parts taken from reference TRBV7-6 and TRBJ2-1, reads GAGVSQSPRYKVTKRGQDVALRCDPISGHVSLYWYRQALGQGPEFLTYFNYEAQQDKSGLPNDRFSAERPEGSISTLTIQRTEQRDSAMYRCASSPPGKAQFFGPGTRLTVL.

The chain employs TRBV18 and TRBJ2-7; the match to TRBD2 covers 8 bases. The CDR3 sequence is 16 residues long. Looked up from germline, CDR1 is KGHSH and CDR2 is LQKENI. V gave up 3 bases and J gave up 2 bases; unmatched junction bases: 9. Here the CDR3 DNA reads TGTGCCAGCTCACCTACTCCGGGACTAGTGGCCTACGAGCAGTACTTC. This encodes CASSPTPGLVAYEQYF.

The rearrangement links TRBV2 to TRBJ1-6, with D hard to call. Germline values: CDR1 SNHLY, CDR2 FYNNEI. The CDR3 is 15 residues long. V gave up 6 bases and J gave up 7 bases, with 16 bases separating them. Here the CDR3 DNA reads TGTGCCAGCAGCCAGAGGGAAAGAGGGAATTCACCCCTCCACTTT. This sequence encodes CASSQRERGNSPLHF. The whole variable domain, filled in from reference TRBV2 and TRBJ1-6, reads EPEVTQTPSHQVTQMGQEVILRCVPISNHLYFYWYRQILGQKVEFLVSFYNNEISEKSEIFDDQFSVERPDGSNFTLKIRSTKLEDSAMYFCASSQRERGNSPLHFGNGTRLTVT.

In its sample, this clone was seen once. The rearrangement joins TRBV19 to TRBJ2-3; D ambiguous. The CDR3 totals 16 residues. CDR1 is LNHDA and CDR2 is SQIVND in the germline V gene (reference sequence). Between the trimmed V and J ends, which lost 4 bases and 4 bases, there was a span of 18 bases. In nucleotides, the CDR3 is TGTGCCAGTAGTAGGTACTCTGCGTACAGACCAGATACGCAGTATTTT. This encodes CASSRYSAYRPDTQYF.

The V gene is TRBV7-9, the J gene TRBJ2-5; no clear D. This CDR3 region has 13 residues. V was shortened by 6 bases and J by 5 bases, with 13 bases between the two germline ends. Germline V CDR1 and CDR2: SEHNR, FQNEAQ (reference sequence). The CDR3 DNA is TGTGCCAGCAGTCTCCCGCCCCAGGAGACCCAGTACTTC. Protein product: CASSLPPQETQYF.

The genes are TRBV6-5 and TRBJ1-1; D remains unclear. The CDR3 contains 15 residues. The V end was cut by 0 bases, the J end by 5 bases, with 13 bases between. Germline V gene data show CDR1 as MNHEY and CDR2 as SVGAGI. CDR3 DNA: TGTGCCAGCAGTTACTCCGGGTTGGTTTGGACTGAAGCTTTCTTT. This gives the protein CASSYSGLVWTEAFF.

The gene calls are TRBV5-1 and TRBJ1-3; D is possibly TRBD1 (6 bases). This CDR3 has 14 residues. Trimming removed 4 bases from V and 2 bases from J, with 10 bases in between. CDR1 SGHRS and CDR2 YFSETQ come from the germline V gene. The CDR3: CASSDGTTGNTIYF. The CDR3 region has the DNA TGCGCCAGCAGCGACGGGACAACTGGAAACACCATATATTTT.